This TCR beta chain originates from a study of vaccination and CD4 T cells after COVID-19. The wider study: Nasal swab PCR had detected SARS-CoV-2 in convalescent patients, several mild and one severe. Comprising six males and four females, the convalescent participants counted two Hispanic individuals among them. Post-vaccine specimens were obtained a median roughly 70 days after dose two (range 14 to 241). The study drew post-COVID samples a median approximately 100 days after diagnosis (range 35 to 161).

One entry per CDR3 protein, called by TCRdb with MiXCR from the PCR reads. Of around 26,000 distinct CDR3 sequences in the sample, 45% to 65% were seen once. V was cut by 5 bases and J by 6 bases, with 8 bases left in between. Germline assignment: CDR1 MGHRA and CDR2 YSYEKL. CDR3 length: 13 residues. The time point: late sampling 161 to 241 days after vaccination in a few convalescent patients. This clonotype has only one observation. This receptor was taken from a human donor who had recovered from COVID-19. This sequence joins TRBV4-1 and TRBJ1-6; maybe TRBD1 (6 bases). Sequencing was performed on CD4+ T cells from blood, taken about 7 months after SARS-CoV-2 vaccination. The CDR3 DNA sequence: TGCGCCAGCAGCAAGGGGGGTAATTCACCCCTCCACTTT. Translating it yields CASSKGGNSPLHF.